This T cell receptor (beta chain) was obtained from a study of spatial heterogeneity in lung cancer (dated by TCRdb to about 2019). About the full investigation: Donors were over 60 patients with early-stage, untreated non-small cell lung cancer from the lung TRACERx cohort. In the raw uncorrected reads, each unique combination of TCR and UMI appeared on average more than ten times. The study quantitatively compared TCR alpha and beta repertoires across multiple tumor regions, matched nontumor lung and blood in non-small cell lung cancer. Beta-chain transcripts were consistently detected in greater numbers than alpha-chain transcripts, which likely reflected higher beta-chain transcript abundance. At surgery, some 220 tumor regions, 64 matched nontumor lung samples and 56 PBMC samples were TCR-sequenced for both alpha and beta chains. The study linked features of the TCR repertoire to counts of nonsynonymous mutations, which were determined by whole-exome sequencing of tumor tissue. Follow-up PBMC samples were sequenced whenever available, with a median time to follow-up of about 2 years after resection.

Overall study outcomes, separate from this receptor: Only 14 to 15 patients were included in comparisons of baseline and follow-up blood repertoires. Additional single-cell paired TCR alpha and beta sequencing was considered necessary to confirm, at a functional level, the hypothesis that regional TCRs recognize regional mutations. Ubiquitous expanded tumor TCRs showed up in blood more often at tumor resection than at routine follow-up.

The time point label corresponds to: blood at routine non-recurrence follow-up after resection. For TCR sequencing, whole RNA was extracted from tumor and nontumor lung tissue, or from cryopreserved PBMC samples, and no cell sorting was done. A patient was chosen for TCR sequencing only when enough RNA was available from at least two tumor regions. This clonotype appeared many times. The clone's antigen remains unknown. No base qualities exist here, and no much larger clone lies one base off it. Preparation of the library involved 5' RACE. Data came from a NextSeq 500. The TCR library protocol attached a unique molecular identifier to each TCR cDNA molecule to allow correction of PCR and sequencing errors. The study's own analysis went as follows. Decombinator tools were used for TCR identification, UMI-based error correction and CDR3 extraction. TCRs above a frequency of 2 per 1,000, corresponding to the top 1% of the tumor frequency distribution, were defined as expanded. Each repertoire was subsampled 100 times to 5,000 TCRs, after which Renyi diversity was computed with the R vegan package. CDR3 similarity networks were built from amino acid triplet string-kernel similarity, with CDR3s being connected when pairwise similarity was above 0.82. TCRdb trimmed the raw reads at Q25, called clones with MiXCR and kept productive beta chains. Each CDR3 protein appears once, grouped with its most common genes and DNA. For this entry, the V and J calls and clone size follow TCRdb and not the study's own pipeline. The sample includes around 110,000 distinct CDR3 sequences, with less than 15% observed a single time. The leading ten clones occupy roughly 17% of the sample.

This sample comprised PBMCs, obtained at follow-up. The clonotype was recovered from a male donor with early-stage non-small cell lung cancer.

The nucleotide sequence is TGTGCCAGCAGCTTAAGGTCAGACTACTACGAGCAGTACTTC. Its product reads: CASSLRSDYYEQYF. Rearrangement joined TRBV11-2 to TRBJ2-7; TRBD2 is possibly the D segment (5 matching bases). Deletion took 2 bases off V and 3 bases off J, with a span of 11 bases between the germline ends. There are 14 amino acids in the CDR3, from cysteine to phenylalanine inclusive. Here the CDR3 DNA is all that survives: 42 bases in frame from base 1. As encoded in the germline V gene, CDR1 is SGHAT while CDR2 is FQNNGV.